Listed here is a single T cell receptor (beta chain). No antigen is known for it. CDR3 size: 14 residues. Trimming stripped 0 bases from V and 7 bases from J, with 10 bases between. In germline, CDR1 is SGHAT, CDR2 FQNNGV. Regarding time point: week 11, during vaccination. Vaccinated patients received 300 ug of mutant IDH1 20-mer peptide per dose, with topical imiquimod. The entry originates in a study of a mutant IDH1 vaccine in newly diagnosed glioma. Background on the study: Prior therapy was radiotherapy, temozolomide, or both; most received both. Study-level findings and limits: Researchers report vaccine-induced immune responses in less than 95% of patients.

The protocol was immunoSEQ multiplex PCR, while the TCRdb copy is restricted to in-frame clones and leaves out a portion. The table includes more than 55,000 clones, around 80% detected once. The chain employs TRBV11-2 and TRBJ1-5, with a weak D call TRBD1 (5 bases). This receptor was obtained from a man aged 30 to 45 with glioma. The specimen was PBMCs, collected from a glioma patient whose treatment included an IDH1 peptide vaccine. CDR3 sequence: CASSLEGGGQPQHF. Written as DNA, the CDR3 is TGTGCCAGCAGCTTAGAGGGGGGAGGGCAGCCCCAGCATTTT.